This TCR beta chain was found in a study of blood T cell repertoires in COVID-19. Study details: PBMCs, B-cell-depleted T cells, or T cells were the source of the cDNA or gDNA that made up the material.

The table came from immunoSEQ multiplex PCR; TCRdb's copy has only in-frame clones and leaves some out. The sample holds 200,000 or so clones; 80% to 85% are singletons and the top ten take 6% to 8%. Unmatched junction bases numbered 4, after V lost 0 bases and J lost 10 bases. The CDR3 length is 15 residues. From germline, CDR1 is SGHRS and CDR2 YFSETQ. The sequenced material came from PBMCs or T cells enriched from blood (not recorded which). The receptor was isolated from a man in his forties who had recovered from COVID-19. J is TRBJ1-6 and V is TRBV5-1; 10 nucleotides agree with TRBD1. Here the CDR3 DNA reads TGCGCCAGCAGCTTGGCGGACAGGGGGGGCTCACCCCTCCACTTT. Translation: CASSLADRGGSPLHF.